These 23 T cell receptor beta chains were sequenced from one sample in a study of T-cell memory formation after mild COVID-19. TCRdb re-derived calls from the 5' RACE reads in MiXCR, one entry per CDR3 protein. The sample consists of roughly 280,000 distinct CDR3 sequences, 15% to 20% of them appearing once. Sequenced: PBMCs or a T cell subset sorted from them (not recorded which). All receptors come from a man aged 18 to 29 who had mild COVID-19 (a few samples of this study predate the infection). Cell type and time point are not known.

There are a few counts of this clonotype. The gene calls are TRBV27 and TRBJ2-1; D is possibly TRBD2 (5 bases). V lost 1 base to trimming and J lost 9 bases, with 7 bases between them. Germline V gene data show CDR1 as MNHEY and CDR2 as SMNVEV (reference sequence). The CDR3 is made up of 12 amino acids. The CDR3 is CASSLFRGEQFF. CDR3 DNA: TGTGCCAGCAGTTTATTCCGGGGTGAGCAGTTCTTC.

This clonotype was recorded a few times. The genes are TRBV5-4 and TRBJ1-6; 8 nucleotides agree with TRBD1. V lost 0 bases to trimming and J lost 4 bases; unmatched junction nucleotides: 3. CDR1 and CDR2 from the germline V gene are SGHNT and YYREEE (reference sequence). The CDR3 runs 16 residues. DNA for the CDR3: TGTGCCAGCAGCTTGGGGGGGACAGGTTATAATTCACCCCTCCACTTT. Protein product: CASSLGGTGYNSPLHF.

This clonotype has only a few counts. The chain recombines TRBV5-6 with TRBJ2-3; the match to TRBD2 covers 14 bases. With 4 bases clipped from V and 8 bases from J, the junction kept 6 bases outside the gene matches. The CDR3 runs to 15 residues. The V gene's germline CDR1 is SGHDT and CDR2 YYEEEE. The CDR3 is CASSLTSGGAGTQYF. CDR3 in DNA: TGTGCCAGCAGCCTGACTAGCGGGGGGGCGGGTACGCAGTATTTT.

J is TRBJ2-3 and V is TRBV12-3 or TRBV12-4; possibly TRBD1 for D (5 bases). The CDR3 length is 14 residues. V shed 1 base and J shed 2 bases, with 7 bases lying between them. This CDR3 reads CASSLVGDTDTQYF. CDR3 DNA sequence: TGTGCCAGCAGTTTAGTAGGGGACACAGATACGCAGTATTTT.

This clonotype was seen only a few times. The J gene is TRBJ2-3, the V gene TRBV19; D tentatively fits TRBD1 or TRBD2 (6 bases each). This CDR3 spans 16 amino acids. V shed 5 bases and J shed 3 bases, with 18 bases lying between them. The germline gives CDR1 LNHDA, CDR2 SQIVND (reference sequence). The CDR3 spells CASSGRDKGRTDTQYF. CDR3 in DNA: TGTGCCAGTAGTGGACGGGACAAGGGGAGGACAGATACGCAGTATTTT.

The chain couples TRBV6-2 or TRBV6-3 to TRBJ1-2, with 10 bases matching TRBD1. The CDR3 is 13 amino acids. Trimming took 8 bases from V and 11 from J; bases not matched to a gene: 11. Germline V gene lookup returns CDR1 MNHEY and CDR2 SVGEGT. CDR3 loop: CASPLRGQGSYTF. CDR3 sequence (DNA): TGTGCCAGCCCCCTGAGGGGACAGGGGTCTTACACCTTC.

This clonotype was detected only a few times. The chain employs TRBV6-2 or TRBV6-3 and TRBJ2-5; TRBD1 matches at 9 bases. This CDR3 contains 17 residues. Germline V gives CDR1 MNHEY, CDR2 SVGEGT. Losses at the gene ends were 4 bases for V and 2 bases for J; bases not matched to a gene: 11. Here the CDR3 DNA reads TGTGCCAGCAGTTTCCCCCGGGACAGGGCGATGCAAGAGACCCAGTACTTC. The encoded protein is CASSFPRDRAMQETQYF.

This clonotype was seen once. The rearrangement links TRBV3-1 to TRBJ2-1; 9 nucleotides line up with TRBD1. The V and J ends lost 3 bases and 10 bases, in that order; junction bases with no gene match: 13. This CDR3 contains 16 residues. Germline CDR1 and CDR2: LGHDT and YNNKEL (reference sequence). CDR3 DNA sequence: TGTGCCAGCAGCCAGACCTCCGGGACAGGGTACGGGGAGCAGTTCTTC. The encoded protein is CASSQTSGTGYGEQFF.

The CDR3 DNA follows: TGCAGCGCCGGAGGGGCTATCAACACTGAAGCTTTCTTT. Translation gives CSAGGAINTEAFF. This chain joins TRBV29-1 and TRBJ1-1; tentatively, D is TRBD1 (5 bases). The germline V gene encodes CDR1 SQVTM and CDR2 ANQGSEA. The length of the CDR3 is 13 residues. Trimming stripped 7 bases from V and 2 bases from J, with 14 bases between. Full variable domain (rest looked up from reference TRBV29-1 and TRBJ1-1): SAVISQKPSRDICQRGTSLTIQCQVDSQVTMMFWYRQQPGQSLTLIATANQGSEATYESGFVIDKFPISRPNLTFSTLTVSNMSPEDSSIYLCSAGGAINTEAFFGQGTRLTVV.

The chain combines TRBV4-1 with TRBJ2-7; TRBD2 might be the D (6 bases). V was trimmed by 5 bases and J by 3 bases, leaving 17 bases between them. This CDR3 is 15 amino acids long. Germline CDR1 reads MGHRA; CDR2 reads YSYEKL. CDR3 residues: CASSARDGGYYEQYF. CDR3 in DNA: TGCGCCAGCAGCGCGCGGGACGGGGGTTACTACGAGCAGTACTTC.

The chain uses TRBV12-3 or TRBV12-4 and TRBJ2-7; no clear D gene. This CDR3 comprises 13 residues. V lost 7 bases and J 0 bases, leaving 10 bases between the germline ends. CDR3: CASKYSLSYEQYF. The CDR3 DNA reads TGTGCCAGCAAATACAGTCTCTCCTACGAGCAGTACTTC.

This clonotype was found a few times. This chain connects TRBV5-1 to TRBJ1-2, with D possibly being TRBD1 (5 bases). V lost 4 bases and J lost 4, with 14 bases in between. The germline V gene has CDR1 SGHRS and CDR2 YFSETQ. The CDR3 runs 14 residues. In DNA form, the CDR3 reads TGCGCCAGCAGCCTGATGACCGGGGCCTATGGCTACACCTTC. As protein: CASSLMTGAYGYTF. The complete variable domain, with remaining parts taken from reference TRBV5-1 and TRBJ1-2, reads KAGVTQTPRYLIKTRGQQVTLSCSPISGHRSVSWYQQTPGQGLQFLFEYFSETQRNKGNFPGRFSGRQFSNSRSEMNVSTLELGDSALYLCASSLMTGAYGYTFGSGTRLTVV.

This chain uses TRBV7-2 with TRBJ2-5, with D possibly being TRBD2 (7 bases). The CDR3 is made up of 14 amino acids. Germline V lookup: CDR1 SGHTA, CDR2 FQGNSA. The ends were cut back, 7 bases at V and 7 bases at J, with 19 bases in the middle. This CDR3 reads CASTPPGGQATQYF. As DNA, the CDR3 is TGTGCCAGCACCCCGCCCGGGGGGCAGGCGACCCAGTACTTC.

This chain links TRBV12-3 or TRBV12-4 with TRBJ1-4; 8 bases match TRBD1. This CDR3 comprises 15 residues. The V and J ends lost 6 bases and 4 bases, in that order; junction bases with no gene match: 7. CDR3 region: CASSRTGLDNEKLFF. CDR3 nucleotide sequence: TGTGCCAGCAGCAGGACAGGGCTGGATAATGAAAAACTGTTTTTT.

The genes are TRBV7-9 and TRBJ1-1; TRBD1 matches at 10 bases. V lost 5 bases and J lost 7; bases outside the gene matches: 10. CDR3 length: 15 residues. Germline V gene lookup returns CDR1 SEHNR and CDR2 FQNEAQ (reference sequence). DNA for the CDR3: TGTGCCAGCAGCACGAGCCGGGACAGGGGTAGTGAAGCTTTCTTT. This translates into CASSTSRDRGSEAFF.

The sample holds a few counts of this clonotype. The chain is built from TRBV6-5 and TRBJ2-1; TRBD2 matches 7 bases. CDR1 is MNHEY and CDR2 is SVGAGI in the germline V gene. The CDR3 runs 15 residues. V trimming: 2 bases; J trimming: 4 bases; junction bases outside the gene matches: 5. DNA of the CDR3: TGTGCCAGCAGTTACACCGGGGGGACTTACAATGAGCAGTTCTTC. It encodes CASSYTGGTYNEQFF.

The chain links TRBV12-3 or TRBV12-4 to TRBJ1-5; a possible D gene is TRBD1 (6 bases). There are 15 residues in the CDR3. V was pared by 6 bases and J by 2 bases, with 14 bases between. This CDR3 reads CASSPGTRGNQPQHF. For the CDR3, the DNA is TGTGCCAGCAGCCCCGGGACAAGAGGCAATCAGCCCCAGCATTTT.

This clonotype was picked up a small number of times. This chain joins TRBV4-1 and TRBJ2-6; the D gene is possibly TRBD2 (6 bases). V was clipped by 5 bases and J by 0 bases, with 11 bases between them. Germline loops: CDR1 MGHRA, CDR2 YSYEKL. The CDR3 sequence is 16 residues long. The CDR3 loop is CASSFGGFSGANVLTF. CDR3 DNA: TGCGCCAGCAGCTTCGGGGGTTTCTCTGGGGCCAACGTCCTGACTTTC.

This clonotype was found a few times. The CDR3: CASNPRDGSSYEQYF. In nucleotides, the CDR3 is TGTGCCAGCAACCCGAGGGACGGATCCTCCTACGAGCAGTACTTC. V usage is TRBV6-2 or TRBV6-3 and J usage is TRBJ2-7; D is possibly TRBD1 or TRBD2 (5 bases each). Germline V CDR1 and CDR2: MNHEY, SVGEGT. The length of the CDR3 is 15 residues. The ends were cut back, 7 bases at V and 0 bases at J, with 16 bases in the middle.

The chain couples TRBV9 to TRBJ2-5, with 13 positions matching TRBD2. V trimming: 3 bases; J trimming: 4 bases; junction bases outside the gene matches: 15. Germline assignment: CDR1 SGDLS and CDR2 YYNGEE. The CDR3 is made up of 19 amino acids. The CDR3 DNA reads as TGTGCCAGCAGCGCAGGGACTAGCGGGGCGGAGATGTTTGGAGAGACCCAGTACTTC. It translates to CASSAGTSGAEMFGETQYF.

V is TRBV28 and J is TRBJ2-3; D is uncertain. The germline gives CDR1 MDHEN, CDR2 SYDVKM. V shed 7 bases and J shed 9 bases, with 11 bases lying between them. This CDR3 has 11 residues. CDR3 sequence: CASTHSVTQYF. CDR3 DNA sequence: TGTGCCAGCACCCATTCGGTCACGCAGTATTTT.

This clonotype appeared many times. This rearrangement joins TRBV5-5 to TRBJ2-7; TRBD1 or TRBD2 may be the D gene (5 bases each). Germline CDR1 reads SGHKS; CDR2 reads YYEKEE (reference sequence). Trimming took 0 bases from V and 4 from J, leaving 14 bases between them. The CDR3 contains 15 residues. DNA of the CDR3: TGTGCCAGCAGCTTGGCCGGGGCGGTTGCATACGAGCAGTACTTC. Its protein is CASSLAGAVAYEQYF.

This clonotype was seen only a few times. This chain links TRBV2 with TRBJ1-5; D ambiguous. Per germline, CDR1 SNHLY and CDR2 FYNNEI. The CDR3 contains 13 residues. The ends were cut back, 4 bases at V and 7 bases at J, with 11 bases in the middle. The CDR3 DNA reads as TGTGCCAGCAGTGTAGGGCTCGAACAGCCCCAGCATTTT. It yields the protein CASSVGLEQPQHF.